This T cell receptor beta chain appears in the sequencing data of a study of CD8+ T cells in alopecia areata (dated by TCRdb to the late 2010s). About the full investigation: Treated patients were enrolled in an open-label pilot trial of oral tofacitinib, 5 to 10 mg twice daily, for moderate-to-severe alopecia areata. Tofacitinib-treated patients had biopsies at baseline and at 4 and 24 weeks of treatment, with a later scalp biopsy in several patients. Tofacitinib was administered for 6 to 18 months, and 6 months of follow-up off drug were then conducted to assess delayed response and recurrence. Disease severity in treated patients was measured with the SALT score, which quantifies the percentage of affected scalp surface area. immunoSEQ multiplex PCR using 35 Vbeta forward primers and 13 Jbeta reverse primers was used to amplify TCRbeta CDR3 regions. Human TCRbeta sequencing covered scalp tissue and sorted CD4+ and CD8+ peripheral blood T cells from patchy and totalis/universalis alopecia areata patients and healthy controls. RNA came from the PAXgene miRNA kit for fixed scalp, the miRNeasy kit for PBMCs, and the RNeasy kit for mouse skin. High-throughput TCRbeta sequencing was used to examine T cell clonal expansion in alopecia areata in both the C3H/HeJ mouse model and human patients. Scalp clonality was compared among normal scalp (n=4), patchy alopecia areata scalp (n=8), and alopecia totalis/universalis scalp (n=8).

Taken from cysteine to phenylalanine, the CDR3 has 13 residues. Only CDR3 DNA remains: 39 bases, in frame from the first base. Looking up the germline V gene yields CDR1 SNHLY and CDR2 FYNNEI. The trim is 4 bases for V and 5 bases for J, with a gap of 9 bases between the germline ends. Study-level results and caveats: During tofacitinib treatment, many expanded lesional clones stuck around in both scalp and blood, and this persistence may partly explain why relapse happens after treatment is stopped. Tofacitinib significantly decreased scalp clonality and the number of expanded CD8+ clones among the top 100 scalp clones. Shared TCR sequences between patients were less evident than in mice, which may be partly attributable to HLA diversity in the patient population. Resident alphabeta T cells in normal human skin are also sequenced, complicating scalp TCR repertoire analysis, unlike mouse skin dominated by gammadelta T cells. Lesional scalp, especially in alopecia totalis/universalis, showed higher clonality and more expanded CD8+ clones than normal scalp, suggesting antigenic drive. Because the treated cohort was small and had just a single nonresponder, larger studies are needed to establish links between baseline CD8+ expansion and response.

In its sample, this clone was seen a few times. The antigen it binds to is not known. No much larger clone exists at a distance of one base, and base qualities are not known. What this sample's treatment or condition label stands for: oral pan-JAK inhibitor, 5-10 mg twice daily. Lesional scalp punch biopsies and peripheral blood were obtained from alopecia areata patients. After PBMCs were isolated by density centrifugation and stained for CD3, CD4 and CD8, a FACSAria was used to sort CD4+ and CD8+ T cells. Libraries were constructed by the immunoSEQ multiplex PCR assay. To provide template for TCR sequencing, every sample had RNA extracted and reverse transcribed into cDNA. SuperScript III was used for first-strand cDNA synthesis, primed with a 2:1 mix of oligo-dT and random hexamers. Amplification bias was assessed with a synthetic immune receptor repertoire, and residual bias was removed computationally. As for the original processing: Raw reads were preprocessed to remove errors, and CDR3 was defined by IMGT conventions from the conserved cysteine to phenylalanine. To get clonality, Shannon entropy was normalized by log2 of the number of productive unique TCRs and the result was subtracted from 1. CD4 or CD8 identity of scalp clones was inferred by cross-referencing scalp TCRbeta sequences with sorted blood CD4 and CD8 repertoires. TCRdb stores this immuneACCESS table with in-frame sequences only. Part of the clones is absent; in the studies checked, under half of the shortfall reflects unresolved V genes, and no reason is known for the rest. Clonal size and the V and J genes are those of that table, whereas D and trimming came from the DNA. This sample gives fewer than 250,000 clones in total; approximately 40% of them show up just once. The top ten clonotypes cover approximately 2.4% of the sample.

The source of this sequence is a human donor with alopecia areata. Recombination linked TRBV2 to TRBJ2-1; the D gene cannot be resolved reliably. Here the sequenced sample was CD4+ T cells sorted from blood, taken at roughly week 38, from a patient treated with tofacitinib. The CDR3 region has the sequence CASSVTKDNEQFF. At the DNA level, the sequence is TGTGCCAGCAGTGTTACTAAAGACAATGAGCAGTTCTTC.